This is a list of T cell receptor beta chains from one sample in a study of blood T cell repertoires in COVID-19. Clones were sequenced by immunoSEQ multiplex PCR, and TCRdb holds only the in-frame ones, with some missing. The sample shows hundreds of thousands of clones, roughly 91% of them seen only once. Sequenced input: PBMCs or T cells enriched from blood (not recorded which). All receptors derive from a woman aged 60-70 years in a cohort exposed to, infected with or recovered from COVID-19 (not recorded which). CDR3s include the opening cysteine and the closing phenylalanine or tryptophan. A D gene is named only where the DNA matches it firmly. Where a row states a size, it is once, few, many or the class of an expanded clone; other rows omit it.

cdr3_length: 16; clone_size: NA; d_call: TRBD2; j_call: TRBJ2-5; v_call: TRBV9; cdr3_nt: TGTGCCAGCAGCCTAGCTAGCGGGAGTCTGCAAGAGACCCAGTACTTC; cdr3_aa: CASSLASGSLQETQYF
cdr3_length: 16; clone_size: NA; d_call: TRBD2; j_call: TRBJ2-7; v_call: TRBV30; cdr3_nt: TGTGCCTGGAGTATACCGGGACTAGCGGGAGTGAACGAGCAGTACTTC; cdr3_aa: CAWSIPGLAGVNEQYF
cdr3_length: 12; clone_size: NA; d_call: NA; j_call: TRBJ2-5; v_call: TRBV30; cdr3_nt: TGTGCCTGGAGTGGGCATCAAGAGACCCAGTACTTC; cdr3_aa: CAWSGHQETQYF
cdr3_length: 15; clone_size: NA; d_call: TRBD1; j_call: TRBJ2-7; v_call: TRBV7-9; cdr3_nt: TGTGCCAGCAGCTTAATGGGGACAGGACACTACGAGCAGTACTTC; cdr3_aa: CASSLMGTGHYEQYF
cdr3_length: 14; clone_size: few; d_call: NA; j_call: TRBJ2-7; v_call: TRBV5-6; cdr3_nt: TGTGCCAGCAGCATGGGGAGAGGGTGGCACGAGCAGTACTTC; cdr3_aa: CASSMGRGWHEQYF
cdr3_length: 17; clone_size: NA; d_call: TRBD1; j_call: TRBJ2-2; v_call: TRBV24-1; cdr3_nt: TGTGCCACCAGTGATTCGGCCGGGACAGTTTACACCGGGGAGCTGTTTTTT; cdr3_aa: CATSDSAGTVYTGELFF
cdr3_length: 14; clone_size: few; d_call: TRBD2; j_call: TRBJ2-3; v_call: TRBV27; cdr3_nt: TGTGCCAGCAGTTTTTGGACTAGCTCAGATACGCAGTATTTT; cdr3_aa: CASSFWTSSDTQYF
cdr3_length: 13; clone_size: NA; d_call: TRBD1; j_call: TRBJ2-1; v_call: TRBV2; cdr3_nt: TGTGCCAGCAGCCGGGACAGGCAGAATGAGCAGTTCTTC; cdr3_aa: CASSRDRQNEQFF
cdr3_length: 14; clone_size: NA; d_call: TRBD1; j_call: TRBJ1-5; v_call: TRBV19; cdr3_nt: TGTGCCAGTAAATTTAGACAGGGTGACCAGCCCCAGCATTTT; cdr3_aa: CASKFRQGDQPQHF
cdr3_length: 15; clone_size: once; d_call: NA; j_call: TRBJ2-3; v_call: TRBV2; cdr3_nt: TGTGCCAGCAGGAAGGGGGAGTGGGGCCCAGATACGCAGTATTTT; cdr3_aa: CASRKGEWGPDTQYF
cdr3_length: 12; clone_size: NA; d_call: NA; j_call: TRBJ2-1; v_call: TRBV5-1; cdr3_nt: TGCGCCAGCAGCTTGGGTCAGGGTGGGCAGTTCTTC; cdr3_aa: CASSLGQGGQFF
cdr3_length: 12; clone_size: NA; d_call: NA; j_call: TRBJ2-7; v_call: TRBV5-6; cdr3_nt: TGTGCCAGCAGCTCCAGGGGATACGAGCAGTACTTC; cdr3_aa: CASSSRGYEQYF
cdr3_length: 14; clone_size: NA; d_call: NA; j_call: TRBJ1-2; v_call: TRBV19; cdr3_nt: TGTGCCAGTAGTGTGGGGCGGGGCGGCTATGGCTACACCTTC; cdr3_aa: CASSVGRGGYGYTF
cdr3_length: 15; clone_size: few; d_call: NA; j_call: TRBJ1-3; v_call: TRBV28; cdr3_nt: TGTGCCAGCAGTTTAGAGGGGGGGCTTGGAAACACCATATATTTT; cdr3_aa: CASSLEGGLGNTIYF
cdr3_length: 16; clone_size: NA; d_call: TRBD2; j_call: TRBJ2-1; v_call: TRBV4-1; cdr3_nt: TGCGCCAGCAGTCCGACTAGCGGGAGGACTATTAATGAGCAGTTCTTC; cdr3_aa: CASSPTSGRTINEQFF
cdr3_length: 14; clone_size: NA; d_call: TRBD1; j_call: TRBJ1-5; v_call: TRBV4-3; cdr3_nt: TGCGCCAGCAGCCAAGCTAGGGGGCTGCAGCCCCAGCATTTT; cdr3_aa: CASSQARGLQPQHF
cdr3_length: 15; clone_size: NA; d_call: NA; j_call: TRBJ1-3; v_call: TRBV5-4; cdr3_nt: TGTGCCAGCAGCTTGGAGGCAGGGATCGGAAACACCATATATTTT; cdr3_aa: CASSLEAGIGNTIYF
cdr3_length: 14; clone_size: NA; d_call: TRBD1; j_call: TRBJ1-4; v_call: TRBV28; cdr3_nt: TGTGCCAGCAGACAGGGGCGGGTTAATGAAAAACTGTTTTTT; cdr3_aa: CASRQGRVNEKLFF
cdr3_length: 15; clone_size: few; d_call: NA; j_call: TRBJ1-2; v_call: TRBV27; cdr3_nt: TGTGCCAGCAGTTTGCGGAATACACCTAACTATGGCTACACCTTC; cdr3_aa: CASSLRNTPNYGYTF
cdr3_length: 15; clone_size: NA; d_call: NA; j_call: TRBJ1-5; v_call: TRBV4-1; cdr3_nt: TGCGCCAGCAGCCAGGCTGACAGGCTTAATCAGCCCCAGCATTTT; cdr3_aa: CASSQADRLNQPQHF
cdr3_length: 15; clone_size: NA; d_call: NA; j_call: TRBJ2-6; v_call: TRBV3-1/TRBV3-2; cdr3_nt: TGTGCCAGCAGCCAAGAGGCCTCTGGGGCCAACGTCCTGACTTTC; cdr3_aa: CASSQEASGANVLTF
cdr3_length: 17; clone_size: NA; d_call: TRBD2; j_call: TRBJ2-5; v_call: TRBV7-2; cdr3_nt: TGTGCCAGCAGCTTAGGGAAGCTGCGGGAGGGCGGGGAGACCCAGTACTTC; cdr3_aa: CASSLGKLREGGETQYF
cdr3_length: 15; clone_size: NA; d_call: NA; j_call: TRBJ1-6; v_call: TRBV5-6; cdr3_nt: TGTGCCAGCAGCTTCCGGGAGGCCTATAATTCACCCCTCCACTTT; cdr3_aa: CASSFREAYNSPLHF
cdr3_length: 15; clone_size: NA; d_call: TRBD1; j_call: TRBJ2-1; v_call: TRBV6-2/TRBV6-3; cdr3_nt: TGTGCCAGCAGTTGGGACCAACAGGGGGCGAATGAGCAGTTCTTC; cdr3_aa: CASSWDQQGANEQFF
cdr3_length: 16; clone_size: NA; d_call: TRBD2; j_call: TRBJ2-1; v_call: TRBV3-1/TRBV3-2; cdr3_nt: TGTGCCAGCAGCCAAGGCCCTAGCGGGACCCACAATGAGCAGTTCTTC; cdr3_aa: CASSQGPSGTHNEQFF
cdr3_length: 14; clone_size: NA; d_call: TRBD2; j_call: TRBJ2-7; v_call: TRBV5-1; cdr3_nt: TGCGCCAGCAGCTTTAGCGGGAGTGTCTACGAGCAGTACTTC; cdr3_aa: CASSFSGSVYEQYF
cdr3_length: 19; clone_size: NA; d_call: TRBD2; j_call: TRBJ2-3; v_call: TRBV7-9; cdr3_nt: TGTGCCAGCAGCTTAGGGCTGCTAGCGGGATTGAGGAGGACAGATACGCAGTATTTT; cdr3_aa: CASSLGLLAGLRRTDTQYF
cdr3_length: 15; clone_size: few; d_call: TRBD2; j_call: TRBJ2-2; v_call: TRBV5-1; cdr3_nt: TGCGCCAGCAGCACGGGACTAGCGGGAGTCGGGGAGCTGTTTTTT; cdr3_aa: CASSTGLAGVGELFF
cdr3_length: 14; clone_size: once; d_call: NA; j_call: TRBJ1-3; v_call: TRBV9; cdr3_nt: TGTGCCAGCAGCGTAGCTCATGGGGAGCGGCCCCTATATTTT; cdr3_aa: CASSVAHGERPLYF
cdr3_length: 17; clone_size: NA; d_call: TRBD2; j_call: TRBJ2-1; v_call: TRBV28; cdr3_nt: TGTGCCAGCAGACAGCCGGGACTAGCGGGAGATCACAATGAGCAGTTCTTC; cdr3_aa: CASRQPGLAGDHNEQFF
cdr3_length: 13; clone_size: NA; d_call: TRBD1; j_call: TRBJ1-6; v_call: TRBV2; cdr3_nt: TGTGCCAGCAGTGTTCAGGGGGGTCAGGTCCTCCACTTT; cdr3_aa: CASSVQGGQVLHF
cdr3_length: 15; clone_size: NA; d_call: NA; j_call: TRBJ1-5; v_call: TRBV7-2; cdr3_nt: TGTGCCAGCAGCTTAGAACAGGGACGTAATCAGCCCCAGCATTTT; cdr3_aa: CASSLEQGRNQPQHF
cdr3_length: 16; clone_size: NA; d_call: NA; j_call: TRBJ2-5; v_call: TRBV28; cdr3_nt: TGTGCCAGCAGTGTCACAGGGGGCGGCCGGCGGGGGGCCCAGTACTTC; cdr3_aa: CASSVTGGGRRGAQYF
cdr3_length: 13; clone_size: NA; d_call: NA; j_call: TRBJ1-1; v_call: TRBV12-3/TRBV12-4; cdr3_nt: TGTGCCAGCAGTTTCCAGGTGAACACTGAAGCTTTCTTT; cdr3_aa: CASSFQVNTEAFF
cdr3_length: 15; clone_size: NA; d_call: TRBD1; j_call: TRBJ1-2; v_call: TRBV5-1; cdr3_nt: TGCGCCAGCAGTCCGACCGGGACAGGCGACTATGGCTACACCTTC; cdr3_aa: CASSPTGTGDYGYTF
cdr3_length: 13; clone_size: NA; d_call: NA; j_call: TRBJ1-2; v_call: TRBV28; cdr3_nt: TGTGCCAGCAGTCCGGGAGAAAACTATGGCTACACCTTC; cdr3_aa: CASSPGENYGYTF
cdr3_length: 16; clone_size: NA; d_call: TRBD2; j_call: TRBJ2-2; v_call: TRBV6-4; cdr3_nt: TGTGCCAGCAGTGCACGACTAGCGGGAGATGCCGGGGAGCTGTTTTTT; cdr3_aa: CASSARLAGDAGELFF
cdr3_length: 19; clone_size: NA; d_call: TRBD1; j_call: TRBJ2-1; v_call: TRBV28; cdr3_nt: TGTGCCAGCAGACCTACTGTTAGAACCGGGACAGGGCGGGCTAATGAGCAGTTCTTC; cdr3_aa: CASRPTVRTGTGRANEQFF
cdr3_length: 14; clone_size: NA; d_call: TRBD1; j_call: TRBJ2-7; v_call: TRBV6-5; cdr3_nt: TGTGCCAGCAGCGGCCGGGACAGGGGCGACGAGCAGTACTTC; cdr3_aa: CASSGRDRGDEQYF
cdr3_length: 11; clone_size: NA; d_call: TRBD2; j_call: TRBJ2-1; v_call: TRBV5-1; cdr3_nt: TGCGCCAGCCGACTAGCGGGAGAGCAGTTCTTC; cdr3_aa: CASRLAGEQFF
cdr3_length: 20; clone_size: NA; d_call: NA; j_call: TRBJ1-6; v_call: TRBV4-1; cdr3_nt: TGCGCCAGCAGCCAAGATCCGGCCGGTTTTGGGGGCAGGAGCAATTCACCCCTCCACTTT; cdr3_aa: CASSQDPAGFGGRSNSPLHF
cdr3_length: 15; clone_size: NA; d_call: TRBD1; j_call: TRBJ2-7; v_call: TRBV11-2; cdr3_nt: TGTGCCAGCAGCCTCAGACAGGGGAGCTCCTACGAGCAGTACTTC; cdr3_aa: CASSLRQGSSYEQYF
cdr3_length: 16; clone_size: NA; d_call: TRBD2; j_call: TRBJ2-3; v_call: TRBV7-7; cdr3_nt: TGTGCTAGCAGCTTGATACTAGCGGGAGATGACGATACGCAGTATTTT; cdr3_aa: CASSLILAGDDDTQYF
cdr3_length: 18; clone_size: NA; d_call: TRBD2; j_call: TRBJ2-7; v_call: TRBV5-6; cdr3_nt: TGTGCCAGCAGCTTGGGGGTCGGTGGGGACTACAGGTCCTACGAGCAGTACTTC; cdr3_aa: CASSLGVGGDYRSYEQYF
cdr3_length: 15; clone_size: once; d_call: NA; j_call: TRBJ2-1; v_call: TRBV7-8; cdr3_nt: TGTGCCAGCAGCACGAAGACCCCAGGGGTCAATGAGCAGTTCTTC; cdr3_aa: CASSTKTPGVNEQFF
cdr3_length: 13; clone_size: NA; d_call: NA; j_call: TRBJ2-5; v_call: TRBV2; cdr3_nt: TGTGCCAGCAGCCAGGAGGTCCAAGAGACCCAGTACTTC; cdr3_aa: CASSQEVQETQYF
cdr3_length: 14; clone_size: NA; d_call: NA; j_call: TRBJ1-2; v_call: TRBV4-3; cdr3_nt: TGCGCCAGCAGCCAAGATGTGGCAGCGTATGGCTACACCTTC; cdr3_aa: CASSQDVAAYGYTF
cdr3_length: 15; clone_size: NA; d_call: TRBD2; j_call: TRBJ2-5; v_call: TRBV11-2; cdr3_nt: TGTGCCAGCAGAGGACTAGCGCCCTACCAAGAGACCCAGTACTTC; cdr3_aa: CASRGLAPYQETQYF